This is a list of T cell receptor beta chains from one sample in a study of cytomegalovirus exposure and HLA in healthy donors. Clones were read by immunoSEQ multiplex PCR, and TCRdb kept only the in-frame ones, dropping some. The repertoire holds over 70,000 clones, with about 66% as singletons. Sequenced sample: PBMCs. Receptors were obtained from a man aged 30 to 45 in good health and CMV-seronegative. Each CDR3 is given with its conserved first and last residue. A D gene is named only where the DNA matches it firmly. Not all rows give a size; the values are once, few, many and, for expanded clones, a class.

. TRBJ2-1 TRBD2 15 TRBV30 CAWTPGTSLYNEQFF TGTGCCTGGACCCCCGGGACTAGCCTCTACAATGAGCAGTTCTTC
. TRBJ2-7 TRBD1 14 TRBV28 CASSPRTGVGEQYF TGTGCCAGCAGTCCCCGGACAGGGGTGGGCGAGCAGTACTTC
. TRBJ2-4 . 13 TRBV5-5 CASSLQAKNIQYF TGTGCCAGCAGCTTACAGGCCAAAAACATTCAGTACTTC
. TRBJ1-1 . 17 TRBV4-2 CASSQEWSFRGDTEAFF TGTGCCAGCAGCCAAGAGTGGAGCTTCCGAGGTGACACTGAAGCTTTCTTT
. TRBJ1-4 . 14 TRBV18 CASWSGTPGEKLFF TGTGCCAGCTGGTCCGGGACACCAGGCGAAAAACTGTTTTTT
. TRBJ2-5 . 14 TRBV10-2 CASSESRPAGTQYF TGCGCCAGCAGTGAGTCGAGGCCGGCTGGGACCCAGTACTTC
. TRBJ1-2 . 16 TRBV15 CATSSGGVVPNYGYTF TGTGCCACCAGCAGTGGAGGGGTGGTTCCTAACTATGGCTACACCTTC
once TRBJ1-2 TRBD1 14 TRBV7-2 CASSLGQVDYGYTF TGTGCCAGCAGCCTTGGACAGGTTGACTATGGCTACACCTTC
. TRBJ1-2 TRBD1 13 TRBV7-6 CASSTGTGGGYTF TGTGCCAGCAGCACCGGGACAGGGGGTGGCTACACCTTC
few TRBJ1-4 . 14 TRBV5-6 CASSVGQSLEKLFF TGTGCCAGCAGCGTCGGACAGAGCCTTGAAAAACTGTTTTTT
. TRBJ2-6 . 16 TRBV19 CASSIDSGAGANVLTF TGTGCCAGTAGTATAGATTCAGGGGCTGGGGCCAACGTCCTGACTTTC
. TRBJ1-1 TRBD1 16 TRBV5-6 CASSLGDREVFTEAFF TGTGCCAGCAGCTTGGGTGACAGGGAGGTTTTTACTGAAGCTTTCTTT
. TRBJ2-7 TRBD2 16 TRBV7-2 CASSFPPTSGAYEQYF TGTGCCAGCAGCTTCCCCCCGACTAGCGGTGCCTACGAGCAGTACTTC
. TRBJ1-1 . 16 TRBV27 CASRPTYRDKNTEAFF TGTGCCAGCAGGCCTACTTACAGGGACAAGAACACTGAAGCTTTCTTT
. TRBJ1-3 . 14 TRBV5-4 CASSREVFGNTIYF TGTGCCAGCAGCCGAGAGGTCTTCGGAAACACCATATATTTT
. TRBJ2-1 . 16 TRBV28 CASSSPSLSSYNEQFF TGTGCCAGCAGCTCCCCTTCCCTAAGCTCCTACAATGAGCAGTTCTTC
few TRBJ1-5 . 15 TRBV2 CASRPAQGVNQPQHF TGTGCCAGCAGGCCCGCACAGGGAGTCAATCAGCCCCAGCACTTT
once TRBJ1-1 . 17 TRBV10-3 CAISEYLTGKMDTEAFF TGTGCCATCAGTGAGTATCTAACAGGAAAGATGGACACTGAAGCTTTCTTT
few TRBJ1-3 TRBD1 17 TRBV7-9 CASSPWTGSISGNTIYF TGTGCCAGCAGCCCCTGGACAGGGAGTATCTCTGGAAACACCATATATTTT
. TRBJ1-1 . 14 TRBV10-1 CASSDEGTGTEAFF TGCGCCAGCAGTGATGAGGGTACGGGCACTGAAGCTTTCTTT
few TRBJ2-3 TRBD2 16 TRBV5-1 CASKSRGSGGKDTQYF TGCGCCAGCAAATCCCGAGGTAGCGGGGGAAAAGATACGCAGTATTTT
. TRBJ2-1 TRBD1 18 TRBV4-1 CASSQDLLQGATPNEQFF TGCGCCAGCAGCCAAGATCTTCTACAGGGGGCTACTCCCAATGAGCAGTTCTTC
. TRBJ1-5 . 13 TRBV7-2 CASSVRGNQPQHF TGTGCCAGCAGTGTAAGGGGGAATCAGCCCCAGCATTTT
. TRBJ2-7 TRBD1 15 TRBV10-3 CAISEPTGVVDEQYF TGTGCCATCAGTGAGCCGACAGGGGTAGTCGACGAGCAGTACTTC
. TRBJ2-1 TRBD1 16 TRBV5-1 CASSLAGTEYNNEQFF TGCGCCAGCAGCTTAGCAGGGACAGAATATAACAATGAGCAGTTCTTC
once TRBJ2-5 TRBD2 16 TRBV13 CASSYRSGRLQETQYF TGTGCCAGCAGCTACCGTAGCGGGCGGCTCCAAGAGACCCAGTACTTC
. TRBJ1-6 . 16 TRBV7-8 CASSPYRAGQPGTLHF TGTGCCAGCAGCCCTTACAGGGCAGGGCAACCCGGTACCCTCCACTTT
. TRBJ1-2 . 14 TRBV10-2 CASSPPGVAYGYTF TGCGCCAGCAGTCCCCCAGGGGTCGCCTATGGCTACACCTTC
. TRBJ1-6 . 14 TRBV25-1 CASSEWPPNSPLHF TGTGCCAGCAGTGAATGGCCCCCTAATTCACCCCTCCACTTT
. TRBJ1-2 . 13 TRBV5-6 CASSLDTNYGYTF TGTGCCAGCAGCTTGGATACTAACTATGGCTACACCTTC
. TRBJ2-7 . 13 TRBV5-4 CASSLGGTYEQYF TGTGCCAGCAGCTTGGGCGGAACCTACGAGCAGTACTTC
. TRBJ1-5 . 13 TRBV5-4 CASSPDTNQPQHF TGTGCCAGCAGCCCAGATACGAATCAGCCCCAGCATTTT
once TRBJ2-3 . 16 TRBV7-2 CASSLGLLRTTDTQYF TGTGCCAGCAGCTTAGGACTCCTTCGAACCACAGATACGCAGTATTTT
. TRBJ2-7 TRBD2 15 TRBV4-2 CASSQGLAGGLEQYF TGTGCCAGCAGCCAAGGCCTAGCGGGGGGGCTTGAGCAGTACTTC
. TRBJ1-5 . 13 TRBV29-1 CSVEGAANQPQHF TGCAGCGTTGAGGGGGCGGCCAATCAGCCCCAGCATTTT
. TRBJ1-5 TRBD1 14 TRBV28 CASKWDRGAQPQHF TGTGCCAGCAAATGGGACAGGGGCGCTCAGCCCCAGCATTTT
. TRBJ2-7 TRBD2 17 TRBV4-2 CASSHYSSTGTSNEQYF TGTGCCAGCAGCCATTACTCCTCGACCGGGACTAGCAACGAGCAGTACTTC
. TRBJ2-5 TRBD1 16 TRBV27 CASSALRTGVKETQYF TGTGCCAGCAGTGCCCTTCGGACAGGGGTAAAAGAGACCCAGTACTTC
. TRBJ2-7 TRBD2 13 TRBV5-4 CASSLATSGSHYF TGTGCCAGCAGCTTGGCAACTAGCGGGAGTCATTACTTC
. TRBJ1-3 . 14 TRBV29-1 CSVTGFSLGNTIYF TGCAGCGTTACAGGGTTTTCGCTCGGAAACACCATATATTTT
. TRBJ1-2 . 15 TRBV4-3 CASSQDWQGRDGYTF TGCGCCAGCAGCCAAGATTGGCAGGGGAGAGATGGCTACACCTTC
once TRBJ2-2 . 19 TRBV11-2 CASSSTRDFLKSNTGELFF TGTGCCAGCAGCTCGACTCGGGACTTCCTAAAATCGAACACCGGGGAGCTGTTTTTT
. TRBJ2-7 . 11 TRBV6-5 CASSTSYEQYF TGTGCCAGCAGTACGTCCTACGAGCAGTACTTC
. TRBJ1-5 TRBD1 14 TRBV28 CASSPGQINQPQHF TGTGCCAGCAGCCCGGGACAGATCAATCAGCCCCAGCATTTT
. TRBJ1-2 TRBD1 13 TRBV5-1 CASSTVTGEGYTF TGCGCCAGCAGCACTGTCACAGGGGAAGGCTACACCTTC
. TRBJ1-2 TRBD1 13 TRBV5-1 CASSLGTGYGYTF TGCGCCAGCAGCTTGGGGACAGGGTATGGCTACACCTTC